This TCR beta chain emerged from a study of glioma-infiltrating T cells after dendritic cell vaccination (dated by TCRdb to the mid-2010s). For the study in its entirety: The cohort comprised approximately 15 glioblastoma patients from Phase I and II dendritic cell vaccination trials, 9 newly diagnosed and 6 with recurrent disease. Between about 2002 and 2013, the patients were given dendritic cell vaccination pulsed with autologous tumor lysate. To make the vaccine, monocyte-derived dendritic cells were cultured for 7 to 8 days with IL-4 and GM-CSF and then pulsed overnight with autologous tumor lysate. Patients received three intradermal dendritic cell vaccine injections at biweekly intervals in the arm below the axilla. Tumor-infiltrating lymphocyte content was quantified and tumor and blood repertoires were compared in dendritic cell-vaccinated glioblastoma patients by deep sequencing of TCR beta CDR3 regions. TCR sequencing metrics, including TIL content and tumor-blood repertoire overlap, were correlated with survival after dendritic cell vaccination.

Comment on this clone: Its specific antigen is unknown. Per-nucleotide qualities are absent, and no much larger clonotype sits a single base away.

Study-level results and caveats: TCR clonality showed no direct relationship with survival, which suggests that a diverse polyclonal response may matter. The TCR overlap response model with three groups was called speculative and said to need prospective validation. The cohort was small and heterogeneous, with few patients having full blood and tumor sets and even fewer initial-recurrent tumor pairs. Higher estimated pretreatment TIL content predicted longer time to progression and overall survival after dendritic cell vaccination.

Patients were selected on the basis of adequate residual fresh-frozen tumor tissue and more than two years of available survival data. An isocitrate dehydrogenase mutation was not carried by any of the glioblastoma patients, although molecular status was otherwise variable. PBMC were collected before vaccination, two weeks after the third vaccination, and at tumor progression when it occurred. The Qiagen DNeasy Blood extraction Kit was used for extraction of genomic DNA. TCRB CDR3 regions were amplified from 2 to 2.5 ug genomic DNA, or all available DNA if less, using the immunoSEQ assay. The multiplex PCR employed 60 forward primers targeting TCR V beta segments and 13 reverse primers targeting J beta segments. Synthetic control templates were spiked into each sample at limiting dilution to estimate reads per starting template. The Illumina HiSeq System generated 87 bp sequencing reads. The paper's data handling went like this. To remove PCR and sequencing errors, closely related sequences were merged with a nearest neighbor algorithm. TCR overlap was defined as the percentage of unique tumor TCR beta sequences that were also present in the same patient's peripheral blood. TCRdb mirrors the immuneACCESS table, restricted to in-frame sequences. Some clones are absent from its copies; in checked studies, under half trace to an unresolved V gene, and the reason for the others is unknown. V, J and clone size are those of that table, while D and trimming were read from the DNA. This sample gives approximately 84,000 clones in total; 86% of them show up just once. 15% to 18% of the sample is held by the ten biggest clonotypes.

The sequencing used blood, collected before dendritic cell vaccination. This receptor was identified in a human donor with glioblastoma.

The CDR3 protein: CASSLGDRGPDEQYF. The nucleotide sequence reads as follows: TGTGCCAGCAGCTTAGGGGACAGGGGGCCGGACGAGCAGTACTTC. The chain employs TRBV7-3 and TRBJ2-7; 12 central nucleotides agree with TRBD1. The germline V end is reduced by 2 bases and the J end by 5 bases; junction bases left unmatched: 4. From its cysteine to its phenylalanine, the CDR3 spans 15 amino acids. The CDR3 DNA has 45 bases and is translated from base 1. The germline V gene supplies CDR1 SGHTA and CDR2 FQGTGA.